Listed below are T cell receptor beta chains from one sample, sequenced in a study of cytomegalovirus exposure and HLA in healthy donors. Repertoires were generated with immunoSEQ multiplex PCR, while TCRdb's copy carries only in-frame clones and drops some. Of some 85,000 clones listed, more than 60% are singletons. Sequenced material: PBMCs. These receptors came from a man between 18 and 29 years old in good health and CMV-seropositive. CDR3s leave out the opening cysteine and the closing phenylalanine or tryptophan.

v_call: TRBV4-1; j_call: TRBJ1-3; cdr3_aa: ASSQVTGSGNTIY
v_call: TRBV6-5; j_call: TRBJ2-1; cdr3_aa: ATTAYLGNEQF
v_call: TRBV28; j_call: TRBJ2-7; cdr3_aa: ASTPTSGRAGSEQY
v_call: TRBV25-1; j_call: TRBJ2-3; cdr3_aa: ASSDRGRTDTQY
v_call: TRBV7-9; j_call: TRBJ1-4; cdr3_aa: ASSSDGQGEGKLF
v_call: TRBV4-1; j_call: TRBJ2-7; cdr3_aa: ASSQEIRTANYEQY
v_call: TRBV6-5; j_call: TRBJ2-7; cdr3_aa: ASSYSLREYHEQY
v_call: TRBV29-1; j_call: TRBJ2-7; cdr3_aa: SVEDRGQGYEQY
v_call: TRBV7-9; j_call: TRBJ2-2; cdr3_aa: ASRSGTGSPGELF
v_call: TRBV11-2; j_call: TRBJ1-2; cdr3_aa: ASSTGTNYGYT
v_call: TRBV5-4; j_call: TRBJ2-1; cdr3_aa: ASATTYNEQF
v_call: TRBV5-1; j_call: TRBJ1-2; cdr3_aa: ASSLGTGVGYT
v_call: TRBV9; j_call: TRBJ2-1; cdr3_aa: ASSVVGGIMNEQF
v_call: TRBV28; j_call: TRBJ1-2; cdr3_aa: ASSLRGIYGYT
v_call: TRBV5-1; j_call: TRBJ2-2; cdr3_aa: ASSPDRATGELF
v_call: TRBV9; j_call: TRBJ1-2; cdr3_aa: ASSPEADYGYT
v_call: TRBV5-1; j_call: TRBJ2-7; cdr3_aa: ASSFRDRSYEQY
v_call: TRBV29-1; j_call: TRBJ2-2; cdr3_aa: SVVERAPNTGELF
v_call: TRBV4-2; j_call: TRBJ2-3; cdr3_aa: ASSQGARARSTDTQY
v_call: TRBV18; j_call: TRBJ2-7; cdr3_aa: ASSPPAGVYEQY
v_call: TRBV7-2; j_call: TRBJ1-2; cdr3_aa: ASSLRDRGPLNYGYT
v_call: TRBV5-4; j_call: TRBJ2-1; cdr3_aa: ASSLEPTSGSSNEQF
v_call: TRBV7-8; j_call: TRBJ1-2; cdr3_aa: ASSLRQGKPLNGYT
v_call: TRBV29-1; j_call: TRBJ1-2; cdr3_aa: SVDKTGGLGYT
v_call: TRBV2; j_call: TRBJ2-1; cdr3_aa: ASSEIAVHSYNEQF
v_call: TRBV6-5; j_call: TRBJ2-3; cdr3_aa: ASNREGKSTDTQY
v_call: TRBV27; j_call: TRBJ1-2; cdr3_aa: ASSLSRDSGYT
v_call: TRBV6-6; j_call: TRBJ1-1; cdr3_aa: ASSFRQILNTEAF
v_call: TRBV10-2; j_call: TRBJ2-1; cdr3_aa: AVHPTSSYNEQF
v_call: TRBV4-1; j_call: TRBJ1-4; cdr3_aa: ASSQGQGREKLF
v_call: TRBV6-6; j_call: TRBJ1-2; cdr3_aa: ASSYARGQGYT
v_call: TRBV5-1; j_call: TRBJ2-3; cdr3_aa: ASSRLTGVTDTQY
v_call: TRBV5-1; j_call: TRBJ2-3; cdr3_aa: ASSLFTSRDTQY
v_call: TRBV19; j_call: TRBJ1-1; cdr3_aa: ASSIDMNTEAF
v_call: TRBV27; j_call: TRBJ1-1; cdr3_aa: ASSFRSNTEAF
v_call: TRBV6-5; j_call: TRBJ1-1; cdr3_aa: ASTSWANTEAF
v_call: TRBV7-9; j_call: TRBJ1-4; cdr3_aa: ASSPTGRHTTNEKLF
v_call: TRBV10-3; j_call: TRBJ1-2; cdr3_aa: AIRGGGGEAYGYT
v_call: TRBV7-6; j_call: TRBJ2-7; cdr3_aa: ASSAGTSGSLYEQY
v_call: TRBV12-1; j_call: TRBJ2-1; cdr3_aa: ASTWVRDNNEQF
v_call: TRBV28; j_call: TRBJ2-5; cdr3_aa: ASSWGGGKETQY
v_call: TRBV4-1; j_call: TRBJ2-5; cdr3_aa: ASSPRGGTQETQY
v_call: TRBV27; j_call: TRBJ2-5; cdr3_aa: ASRAGGTEAQY
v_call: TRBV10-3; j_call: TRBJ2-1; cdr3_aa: AISAQTSGSADEQF
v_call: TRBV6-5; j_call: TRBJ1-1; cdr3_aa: ASSYFPGTALEAF
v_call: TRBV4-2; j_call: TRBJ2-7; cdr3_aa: ASSLGVASGRYEQY
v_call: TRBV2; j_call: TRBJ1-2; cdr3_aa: ASREQGAQFSP
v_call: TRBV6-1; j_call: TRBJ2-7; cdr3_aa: ASRGGAYEQY